This T cell receptor (beta chain) originates from a study of control samples from healthy donors and cancer patients. Here immunoSEQ multiplex PCR was the method, and the copy in TCRdb shows in-frame clones only, minus some. The sample consists of about 110,000 clones, less than 95% of them appearing once. Unmatched junction bases numbered 8, after V lost 0 bases and J lost 6 bases. Germline V CDR1 and CDR2: SGHRS, YFSETQ. The CDR3 loop spans 16 amino acids. The chain is built from TRBV5-1 and TRBJ2-7; TRBD1 agrees at 11 bases. Sequencing was performed on blood. This TCR derives from a human donor in good health. The donor label of this sample is uncertain. CDR3 nucleotide sequence: TGCGCCAGCAGCTTGGGTGGACAGGGGGCGTCGAGCGAGCAGTACTTC. This encodes CASSLGGQGASSEQYF.